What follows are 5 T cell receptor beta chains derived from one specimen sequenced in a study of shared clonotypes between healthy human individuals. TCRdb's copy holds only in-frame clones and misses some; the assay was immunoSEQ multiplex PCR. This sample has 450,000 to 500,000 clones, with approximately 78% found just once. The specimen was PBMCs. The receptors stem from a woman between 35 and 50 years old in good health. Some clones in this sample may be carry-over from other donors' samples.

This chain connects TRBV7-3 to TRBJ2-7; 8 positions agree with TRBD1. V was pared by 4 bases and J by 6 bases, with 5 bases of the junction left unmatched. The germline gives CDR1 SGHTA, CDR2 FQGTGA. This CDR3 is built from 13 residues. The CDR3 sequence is CASSWTGRTEQYF. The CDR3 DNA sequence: TGTGCCAGCAGCTGGACAGGGCGTACCGAGCAGTACTTC.

The CDR3 DNA sequence: TGCGCCAGCAGTTCGAGCGGAGGGGGGGAGCAGTACTTC. Its translation: CASSSSGGGEQYF. The chain couples TRBV5-1 to TRBJ2-7, with D perhaps being TRBD1 or TRBD2 (6 bases each). The germline CDR1 and CDR2 sequences are SGHRS and YFSETQ. Trimming removed 5 bases from V and 7 bases from J, with 16 bases in between. This CDR3 contains 13 residues.

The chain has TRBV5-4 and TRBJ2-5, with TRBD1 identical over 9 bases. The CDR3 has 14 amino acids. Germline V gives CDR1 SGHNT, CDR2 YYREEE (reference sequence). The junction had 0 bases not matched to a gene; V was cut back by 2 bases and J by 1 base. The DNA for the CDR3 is TGTGCCAGCAGCTTACAGGGGGCCCAAGAGACCCAGTACTTC. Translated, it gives CASSLQGAQETQYF. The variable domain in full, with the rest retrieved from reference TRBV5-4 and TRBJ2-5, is ETGVTQSPTHLIKTRGQQVTLRCSSQSGHNTVSWYQQALGQGPQFIFQYYREEENGRGNFPPRFSGLQFPNYSSELNVNALELDDSALYLCASSLQGAQETQYFGPGTRLLVL.

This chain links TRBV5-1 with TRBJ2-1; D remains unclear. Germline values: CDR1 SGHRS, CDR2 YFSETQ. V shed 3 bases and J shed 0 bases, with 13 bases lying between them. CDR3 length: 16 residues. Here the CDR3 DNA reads TGCGCCAGCAGCTGGGGTGGGCCGAGCTCCTACAATGAGCAGTTCTTC. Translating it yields CASSWGGPSSYNEQFF.

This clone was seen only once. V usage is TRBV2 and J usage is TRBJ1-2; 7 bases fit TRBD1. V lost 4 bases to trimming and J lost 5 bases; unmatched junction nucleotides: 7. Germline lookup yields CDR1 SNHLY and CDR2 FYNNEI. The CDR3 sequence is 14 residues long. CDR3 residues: CASSGQGASYGYTF. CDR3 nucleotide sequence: TGTGCCAGCAGTGGACAGGGTGCGTCGTATGGCTACACCTTC.